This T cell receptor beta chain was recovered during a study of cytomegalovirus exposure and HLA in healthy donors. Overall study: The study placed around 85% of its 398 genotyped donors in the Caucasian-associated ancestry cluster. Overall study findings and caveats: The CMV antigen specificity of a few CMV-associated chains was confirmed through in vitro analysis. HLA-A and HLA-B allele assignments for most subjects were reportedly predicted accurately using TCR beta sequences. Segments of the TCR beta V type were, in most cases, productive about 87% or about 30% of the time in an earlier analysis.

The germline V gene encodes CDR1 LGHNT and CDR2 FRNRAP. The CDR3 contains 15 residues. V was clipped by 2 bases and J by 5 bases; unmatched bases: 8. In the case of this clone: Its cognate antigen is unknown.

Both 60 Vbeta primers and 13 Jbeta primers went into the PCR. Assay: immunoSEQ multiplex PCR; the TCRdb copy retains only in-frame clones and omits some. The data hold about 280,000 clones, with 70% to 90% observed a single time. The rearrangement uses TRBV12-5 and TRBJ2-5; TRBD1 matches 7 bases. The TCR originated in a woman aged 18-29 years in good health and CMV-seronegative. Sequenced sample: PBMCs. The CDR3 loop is CASGLTRDSLETQYF. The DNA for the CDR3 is TGTGCTAGTGGTTTGACACGGGACAGTCTGGAGACCCAGTACTTC. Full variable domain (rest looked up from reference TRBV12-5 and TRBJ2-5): DARVTQTPRHKVTEMGQEVTMRCQPILGHNTVFWYRQTMMQGLELLAYFRNRAPLDDSGMPKDRFSAEMPDATLATLKIQPSEPRDSAVYFCASGLTRDSLETQYFGPGTRLLVL.